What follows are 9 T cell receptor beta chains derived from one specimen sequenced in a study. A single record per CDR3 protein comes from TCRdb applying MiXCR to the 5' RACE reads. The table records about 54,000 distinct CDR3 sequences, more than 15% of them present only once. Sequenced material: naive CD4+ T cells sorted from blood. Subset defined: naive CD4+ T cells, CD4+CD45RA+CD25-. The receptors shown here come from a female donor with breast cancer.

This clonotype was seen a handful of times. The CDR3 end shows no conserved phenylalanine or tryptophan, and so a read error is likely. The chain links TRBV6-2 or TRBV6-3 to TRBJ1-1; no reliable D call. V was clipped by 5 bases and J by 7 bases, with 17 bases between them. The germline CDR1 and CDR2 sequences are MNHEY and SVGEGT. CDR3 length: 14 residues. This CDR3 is CASSTHLGVHEAFY. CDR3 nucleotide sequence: TGTGCCAGCAGTACCCATCTCGGGGTTCATGAAGCTTTCTAT.

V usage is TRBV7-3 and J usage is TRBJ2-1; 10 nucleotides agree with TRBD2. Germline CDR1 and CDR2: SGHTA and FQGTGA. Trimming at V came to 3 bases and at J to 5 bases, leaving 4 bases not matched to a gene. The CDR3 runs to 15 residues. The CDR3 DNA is TGTGCCAGCAGCTTGGTAGCGGGGGGCCACAATGAGCAGTTCTTC. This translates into CASSLVAGGHNEQFF.

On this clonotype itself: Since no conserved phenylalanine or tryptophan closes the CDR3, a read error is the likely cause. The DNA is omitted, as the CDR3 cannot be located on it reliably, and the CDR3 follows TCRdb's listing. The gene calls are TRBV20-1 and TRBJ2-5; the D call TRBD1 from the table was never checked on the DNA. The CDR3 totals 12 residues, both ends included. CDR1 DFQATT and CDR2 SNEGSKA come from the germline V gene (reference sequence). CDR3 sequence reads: CSAGPRAETLYV.

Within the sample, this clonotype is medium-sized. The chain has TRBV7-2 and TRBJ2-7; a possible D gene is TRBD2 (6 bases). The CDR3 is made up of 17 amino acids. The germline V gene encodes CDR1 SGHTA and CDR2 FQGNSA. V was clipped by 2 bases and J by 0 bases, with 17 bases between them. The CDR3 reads CASSLIVWGRSSYEQYF. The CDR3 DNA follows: TGTGCCAGCAGCTTAATTGTCTGGGGGAGGAGCTCCTACGAGCAGTACTTC.

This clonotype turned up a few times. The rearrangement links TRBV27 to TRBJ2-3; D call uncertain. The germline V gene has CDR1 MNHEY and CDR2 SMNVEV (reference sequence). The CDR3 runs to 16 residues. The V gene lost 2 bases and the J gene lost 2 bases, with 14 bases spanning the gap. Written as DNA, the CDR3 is TGTGCCAGCAGTTTAAGGGTCAGCTTCGTCACAGATACGCAGTATTTT. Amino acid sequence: CASSLRVSFVTDTQYF.

CDR3 in amino acids: CSADMSGIELDTQYF. The CDR3 DNA sequence: TGCAGCGCGGACATGAGCGGGATCGAGCTAGATACGCAGTATTTT. The rearrangement links TRBV29-1 to TRBJ2-3; TRBD2 agrees at 7 bases. CDR1 and CDR2 (germline): SQVTM, ANQGSEA. Trimming removed 7 bases from V and 5 bases from J; junction bases left unmatched: 15. This CDR3 region has 15 residues.

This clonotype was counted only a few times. In DNA form, the CDR3 reads TGCGCCAGCAGCTTGTACGTGGGTAAGGAGACCCAGTACTTC. Translation gives CASSLYVGKETQYF. The chain links TRBV5-1 to TRBJ2-5, with D unresolved. Trimming took 1 base from V and 5 from J, leaving 12 bases between them. CDR1 is SGHRS and CDR2 is YFSETQ in the germline V gene. The CDR3 contains 14 residues.

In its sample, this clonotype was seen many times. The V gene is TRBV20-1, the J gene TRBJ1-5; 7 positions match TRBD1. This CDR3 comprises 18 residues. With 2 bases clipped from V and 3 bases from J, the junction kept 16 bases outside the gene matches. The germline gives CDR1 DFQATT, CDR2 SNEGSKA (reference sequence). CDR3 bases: TGCAGTGCTAGACTACTCATCGGCGGGACAGACTTCAATCAGCCCCAGCATTTT. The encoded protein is CSARLLIGGTDFNQPQHF.

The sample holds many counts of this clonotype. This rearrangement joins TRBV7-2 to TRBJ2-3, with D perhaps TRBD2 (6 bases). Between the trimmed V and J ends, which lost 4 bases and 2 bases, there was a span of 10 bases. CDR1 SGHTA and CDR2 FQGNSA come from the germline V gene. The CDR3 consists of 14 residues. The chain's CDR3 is CASSYGGNTDTQYF. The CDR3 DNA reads TGTGCCAGCAGCTACGGAGGGAACACAGATACGCAGTATTTT.